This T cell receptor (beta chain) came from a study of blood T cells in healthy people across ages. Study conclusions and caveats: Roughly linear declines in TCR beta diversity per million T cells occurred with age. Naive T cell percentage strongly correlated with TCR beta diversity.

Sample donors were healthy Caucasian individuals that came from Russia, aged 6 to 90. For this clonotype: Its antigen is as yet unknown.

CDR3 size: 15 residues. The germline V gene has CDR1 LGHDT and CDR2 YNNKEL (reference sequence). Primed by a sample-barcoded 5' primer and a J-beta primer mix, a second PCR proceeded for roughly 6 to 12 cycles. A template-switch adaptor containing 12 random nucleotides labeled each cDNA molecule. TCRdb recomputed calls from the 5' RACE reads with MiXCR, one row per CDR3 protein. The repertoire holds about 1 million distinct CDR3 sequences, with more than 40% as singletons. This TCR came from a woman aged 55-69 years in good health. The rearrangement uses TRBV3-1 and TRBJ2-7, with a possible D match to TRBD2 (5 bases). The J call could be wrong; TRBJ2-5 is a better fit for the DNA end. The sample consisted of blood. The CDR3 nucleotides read TGTGCCAGCAGCCCGCCAGCGGAACGAAGGGAGACCCAGTACTTC. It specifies CASSPPAERRETQYF.